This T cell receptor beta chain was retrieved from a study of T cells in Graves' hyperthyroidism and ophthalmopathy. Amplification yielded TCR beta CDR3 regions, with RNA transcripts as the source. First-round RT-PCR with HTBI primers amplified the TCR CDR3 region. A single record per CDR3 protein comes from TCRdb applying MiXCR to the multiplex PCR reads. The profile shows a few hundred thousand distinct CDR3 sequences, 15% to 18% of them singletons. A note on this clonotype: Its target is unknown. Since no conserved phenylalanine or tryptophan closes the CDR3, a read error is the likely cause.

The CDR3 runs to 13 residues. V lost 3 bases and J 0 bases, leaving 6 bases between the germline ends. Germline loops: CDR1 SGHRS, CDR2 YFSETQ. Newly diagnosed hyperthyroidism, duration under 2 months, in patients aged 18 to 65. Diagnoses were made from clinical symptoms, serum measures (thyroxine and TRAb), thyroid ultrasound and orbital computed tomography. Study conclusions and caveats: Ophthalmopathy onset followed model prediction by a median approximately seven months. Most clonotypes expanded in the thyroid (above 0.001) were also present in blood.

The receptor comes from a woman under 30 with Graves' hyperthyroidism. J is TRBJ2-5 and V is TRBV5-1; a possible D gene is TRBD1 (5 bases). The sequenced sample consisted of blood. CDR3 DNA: TGCGCCAGCAGCTGGGGCGACCAAGAGACCCAGTACCTC. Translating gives CASSWGDQETQYL.